Below, 17 T cell receptor beta chains from the same sample are listed, as sequenced in a study of blood T cells in healthy people across ages. Through a sample-barcoded 5' primer and a J-beta primer mix, a second PCR was run for roughly 7 to 12 cycles. TCRdb called the 5' RACE reads again in MiXCR, with one record for every CDR3 protein. In the table there are roughly 1.4 million distinct CDR3 sequences, approximately 59% of which are singletons. Sequenced sample: blood. The origin of the receptors is a man aged 18-30 years in good health.

This clonotype appeared a few times. CDR3 sequence: CASSPPLREDEQFF. The CDR3 nucleotides are TGCGCCAGCAGTCCCCCATTGCGGGAGGATGAGCAGTTCTTC. V is TRBV4-1 and J is TRBJ2-1; TRBD2 aligns across 8 bases. The CDR3 length is 14 residues. The junction had 9 bases not matched to a gene; V was cut back by 6 bases and J by 8 bases. The germline CDR1 and CDR2 sequences are MGHRA and YSYEKL.

This clonotype was seen a single time. The chain has TRBV25-1 and TRBJ2-7; D remains ambiguous. This CDR3 has 11 amino acids. Germline CDR1 MGHDK, CDR2 SYGVNS. Trimming removed 6 bases at V and 6 bases at J, with 9 bases between. In DNA, the CDR3 is TGTGCCAGCAGGGGTGCGACCGAGCAGTACTTC. This gives the protein CASRGATEQYF.

V gene TRBV25-1 combines with J gene TRBJ1-2, with D perhaps TRBD1 (6 bases). The V and J ends lost 2 bases and 4 bases respectively, with 11 bases between them. Germline CDR1 and CDR2: MGHDK and SYGVNS. CDR3 length: 14 amino acids. The CDR3 reads CASSEGQYLYGYTF. As DNA, the CDR3 is TGTGCCAGCAGTGAAGGACAGTACCTCTATGGCTACACCTTC.

V gene TRBV27 combines with J gene TRBJ2-3; 10 bases are shared with TRBD2. The CDR3 spans 16 residues. The V segment lost 1 base and the J segment 6 bases; nucleotides outside the gene matches: 7. From germline, CDR1 is MNHEY and CDR2 SMNVEV (reference sequence). DNA of the CDR3: TGTGCCAGCAGTTTATTAAGCGGGGGGGATCTGGATACGCAGTATTTT. Amino acids: CASSLLSGGDLDTQYF.

This clonotype appeared once. The chain joins TRBV12-3 or TRBV12-4 to TRBJ2-3, with D unresolved. V lost 5 bases and J lost 5, with 17 bases in between. The CDR3 loop spans 15 amino acids. In DNA, the CDR3 is TGTGCCAGCAGTCCAAAACGACTCGCTTTAGATACGCAGTATTTT. It translates to CASSPKRLALDTQYF.

Of note for this clonotype: Relative to the germline gene, one junction end is altered; a read error may explain this. This chain uses TRBV14 with TRBJ1-1; D is undetermined. The germline V gene has CDR1 SGHDN and CDR2 FVKESK. The length of the CDR3 is 15 residues. In DNA form, the CDR3 reads TGTGCCAGCAGCCAATTGCCAGGCTTGAACACGGAAGCTTTCTTT. Protein: CASSQLPGLNTEAFF.

The rearrangement links TRBV14 to TRBJ2-5; no clear D. Trimming cost V 4 bases and J 1 base, with 22 bases left between them. Germline V gives CDR1 SGHDN, CDR2 FVKESK. The CDR3 is 18 amino acids. CDR3 residues: CASSLSHNGSSFQETQYF. CDR3 bases: TGTGCCAGCAGCCTAAGTCACAATGGCAGCTCATTCCAAGAGACCCAGTACTTC.

The chain links TRBV5-4 to TRBJ2-3; 9 bases agree with TRBD2. V shed 3 bases, J shed 4 bases, and the junction held 9 bases outside the gene matches. The CDR3 is made up of 16 amino acids. Looked up from germline, CDR1 is SGHNT and CDR2 is YYREEE (reference sequence). The CDR3 reads CASSSVPSGAADTQYF. DNA of the CDR3: TGTGCCAGCAGCTCAGTCCCTAGCGGGGCCGCAGATACGCAGTATTTT.

This clonotype has just one count. This sequence joins TRBV14 and TRBJ2-3; 8 bases line up with TRBD2. Per the germline V gene, CDR1 is SGHDN and CDR2 is FVKESK. With 7 bases clipped from V and 4 bases from J, the junction kept 7 bases outside the gene matches. The CDR3 spans 14 residues. Here the CDR3 reads CASNLAGPADTQYF. The CDR3 nucleotides are TGTGCCAGCAACTTAGCGGGGCCCGCAGATACGCAGTATTTT.

This clonotype was seen more than once but under ten times. The chain uses TRBV21-1 and TRBJ1-2. TRBV21-1 is deemed a pseudogene. This CDR3 spans 14 amino acids. The CDR3 DNA reads as TGTGCCAGCAGCAAAGTTGTAAGACGCTATGGCTACACCTTC. It specifies CASSKVVRRYGYTF.

This clonotype was counted between two and nine times. The chain links TRBV9 to TRBJ2-2; no clear D. Germline V CDR1 and CDR2: SGDLS, YYNGEE. V lost 1 base to trimming and J lost 0 bases, with 10 bases between them. This CDR3 has 16 residues. CDR3 DNA: TGTGCCAGCAGCGTATTTGCCCAGACGAACACCGGGGAGCTGTTTTTT. It codes for CASSVFAQTNTGELFF. Drawing the rest from reference TRBV9 and TRBJ2-2, the complete variable domain is DSGVTQTPKHLITATGQRVTLRCSPRSGDLSVYWYQQSLDQGLQFLIQYYNGEERAKGNILERFSAQQFPDLHSELNLSSLELGDSALYFCASSVFAQTNTGELFFGEGSRLTVL.

CDR3 sequence: CASSSPGQRYNEQFF. CDR3 sequence (DNA): TGTGCCAGCAGCTCACCGGGACAGAGGTACAATGAGCAGTTCTTC. The chain recombines TRBV7-2 with TRBJ2-1; TRBD1 agrees at 7 bases. Germline CDR1 reads SGHTA; CDR2 reads FQGNSA. Trimming cost V 4 bases and J 4 bases; bases outside gene matches: 7. The CDR3 has 15 amino acids.

This clonotype was picked up a small number of times. This chain uses TRBV12-3 or TRBV12-4 with TRBJ2-3, with 10 bases that match TRBD1. The V and J ends lost 6 bases and 2 bases, in that order; junction bases with no gene match: 8. CDR3 length equals 16 residues. The CDR3 sequence is CASSPQGQGTTDTQYF. The CDR3 DNA is TGTGCCAGCAGCCCTCAGGGACAGGGGACCACAGATACGCAGTATTTT.

This clonotype was seen at least ten times. V usage is TRBV7-2 and J usage is TRBJ2-5; TRBD1 agrees at 10 bases. Trimming cost V 6 bases and J 4 bases; bases outside gene matches: 5. CDR1 and CDR2 from the germline V gene are SGHTA and FQGNSA. This CDR3 is 14 amino acids long. CDR3 coding DNA: TGTGCCAGCAGTTCCGACAGGGGGCGAGAGACCCAGTACTTC. Its translation: CASSSDRGRETQYF.

This clonotype was seen a few times. J is TRBJ1-2 and V is TRBV15; TRBD1 agrees at 10 bases. V lost 0 bases and J lost 8; bases outside the gene matches: 12. CDR1 is LNHNV and CDR2 is YYDKDF in the germline V gene (reference sequence). The CDR3 runs to 17 residues. The CDR3 protein is CATSRDRSGTGVSGYTF. For the CDR3, the DNA is TGTGCCACCAGCAGAGATCGATCTGGGACAGGGGTGAGCGGCTACACCTTC.

Only a few counts were recorded for this clonotype. V usage is TRBV10-3 and J usage is TRBJ2-1; the match to TRBD1 covers 7 bases. V was clipped by 5 bases and J by 3 bases; unmatched bases: 7. Germline V gives CDR1 ENHRY, CDR2 SYGVKD. This CDR3 spans 15 amino acids. In nucleotides, the CDR3 is TGTGCCATCAGTACAGGGGACCCTAACTACAATGAGCAGTTCTTC. Its protein product is CAISTGDPNYNEQFF.

The chain employs TRBV6-6 and TRBJ2-3, with 15 bases that match TRBD2. This CDR3 comprises 16 residues. In germline, CDR1 is MNHNY, CDR2 SVGAGI (reference sequence). J gave up 5 bases and V 4 bases, and 4 bases lay outside the gene matches. The CDR3 reads CASSSPGLAGGDTQYF. CDR3 nucleotide sequence: TGTGCCAGCAGTTCCCCGGGACTAGCGGGGGGAGATACGCAGTATTTT.